This T cell receptor beta chain was obtained from a study of vaccination and CD4 T cells after COVID-19 (dated by TCRdb to between 2021 and 2024). Broadly, across the study: In the convalescent cohort there were six males and four females, among whom were two Hispanic individuals, seven Caucasians, two Asians and one multiracial person. Post-COVID blood samples from convalescent patients were collected a median of roughly 100 days after diagnosis, with a range of roughly 30 to 161 days. Post-vaccine blood samples were collected a median of around 2.5 months after the second vaccine dose, ranging from roughly 13 to 250 days. As controls, cultures received a CEFX viral epitope pool (the positive control), an HIV-1 Nef peptide pool (the negative control), or no peptide at all. The spike-specific CD4+ TCR repertoire was compared before and after mRNA vaccination in approximately 9 COVID-19 convalescent patients and several infection-naive healthy vaccine recipients. An earlier paper using these donors assessed, at the TCR clonotype level, memory CD4+ T cell crossreactivity between SARS-CoV-2 and common cold coronavirus spike proteins. Participants got two doses of the Pfizer-BioNTech BNT162b2 vaccine (n=8) or two doses of the Moderna mRNA-1273 vaccine (n=2). Culture stimuli were overlapping spike peptide pools from SARS-CoV-2 and from the common cold coronaviruses HCoV-NL63, HCoV-OC43 and HCoV-229E.

Overall study outcomes, separate from this receptor: In convalescent patients, a median roughly 87% of post-vaccine SARS-CoV-2-reactive clones were detected only after vaccination, and vaccine-specific priming was suggested by this finding. Relatively few convalescent patients were included in the study, and early timepoints after natural infection were not analyzed. Nearly all vaccine-specific clones in convalescent patients (304 of 307) were mono-reactive for SARS-CoV-2 spike rather than cross-reactive with common cold coronaviruses. The median number of SARS-CoV-2-reactive clonotypes rose from approximately 20 after infection to roughly 38 after vaccination, but the change was not significant.

Comment on this clonotype: It has no known antigen specificity. The input lacks base qualities; no much larger clone sits a single base away.

The library was obtained by PCR. DNA from cultured CD4+ T cells was subjected to TCR sequencing with the Oncomine TCR Beta short-read assay at the Johns Hopkins FTIC core. Genomic DNA was extracted from the cultured CD4+ T cells with the QIAamp micro DNA kit. Oncomine TCR Beta libraries from cultured CD4+ T cells were pooled with unique dual indexes and sequenced on an Illumina iSeq 100. The original pipeline was this. Non-productive sequences were removed, and CDR3s not starting with C, not ending with F or W, or shorter than 7 amino acids were discarded. The MANAFEST web application was used to identify antigen-specific clonotypes by comparing peptide-stimulated wells against reference wells and other culture wells. For a clone to be called positive, the clone needed an FDR below 0.05, an odds ratio above 5, and a productive frequency above 0.1% in at least two of three replicate wells. Cross-reactive clonotypes were defined as significantly expanded in both SARS-CoV-2 spike wells and at least one common cold coronavirus spike condition. Levenshtein distances (stringdist) and unrooted phylogenetic trees (ape) in R version 3.6.1 were used to assess CDR3 homology. TCRdb passed the public sequencing reads through fastp at Q25 and MiXCR, retaining productive beta sequences. CDR3 protein duplicates are merged, each entry listing the most common genes and DNA. The V and J calls, along with clone size, are taken from TCRdb and not from the paper's own processing. In this sample the table shows roughly 9,800 distinct CDR3 sequences, roughly 36% of which occur a single time. Roughly 15% of the sample is held by the ten biggest clonotypes.

The meaning of the sample's treatment or condition label: roughly 11-day PBMC culture with coronavirus spike peptide pools or control peptides (ViraFEST assay). CD4+ T cells from unexposed donors were collected before the COVID-19 pandemic (2011-2018). The study used the ViraFEST assay, which expanded antigen-specific T cells with peptide pools and then identified expanded clonotypes by TCR sequencing. Each well held 2 million to 2.5 million PBMCs cultured with approximately 9.2 ug/ml peptide pools in IMDM containing approximately 5% human AB serum and 7.5 to 10 IU/ml IL-2. Half of the culture medium was replaced with fresh IL-2-containing medium on days 3 and 7. Once the cells had been in culture for roughly 10 days, the EasySep CD4+ T cell isolation kit was used to isolate CD4+ T cells by negative selection. Unexposed donor CD4+ T cells were tested for reactivity to SARS-CoV-2 S and N and four common cold coronavirus spike pools, as cell number allowed. PBMCs were separated from whole blood using Ficoll-Paque Plus gradient centrifugation and then either used fresh or cryopreserved at -140C. In general, triplicate wells were set up for every culture condition. Leukapheresis product for the unexposed donors was purchased commercially.

The clonotype originates from a human donor in good health. The sample taken for sequencing was CD4+ T cells from blood, cultured in vitro.

The nucleotides are TGTGCCAGCAGCTTACAAAGAGGGACAGAGGACCTCAATCAGCCCCAGCATTTT. This sequence encodes CASSLQRGTEDLNQPQHF. The sequence joins TRBV7-2 to TRBJ1-5; 7 junctional bases match TRBD1. The germline V end is reduced by 2 bases and the J end by 3 bases; junction bases left unmatched: 13. Via the germline V gene, CDR1 is SGHTA and CDR2 FQGNSA. Inclusive of the bounding cysteine and phenylalanine, the CDR3 is 18 residues long. This entry keeps only the CDR3 DNA: 54 bases, framed from base 1.